Presented here are 30 T cell receptor beta chains from one specimen sequenced in a study of shared clonotypes between healthy human individuals. Using immunoSEQ multiplex PCR, the repertoire was profiled, and TCRdb retains in-frame clones only, with some absent. The sample yields 550,000 to 600,000 clones, 95% to 98% seen once. Naive CD8 cells lacked CD45RO and underwent positive selection for CCR7, leaving out terminally differentiated effector memory CD45RA+ cells. Sequencing input: naive CD8+ T cells sorted from blood. These receptors all stem from a man in his thirties or forties in good health.

With respect to this clone: Other DNA sequences in this sample translate to the same CDR3. The V call is TRBV9, the J call TRBJ2-1, with a weak D call TRBD2 (6 bases). Trimming pared 3 bases from V and 5 bases from J, leaving 12 bases between. The CDR3 spans 14 residues. The germline V gene has CDR1 SGDLS and CDR2 YYNGEE. The chain's CDR3 is CASSAGTVDNEQFF. Here the CDR3 DNA reads TGTGCCAGCAGCGCGGGGACTGTCGACAATGAGCAGTTCTTC.

The rearrangement joins TRBV27 to TRBJ2-3; 9 bases agree with TRBD2. The CDR3 contains 16 residues. The V and J ends lost 8 bases and 2 bases, in that order; junction bases with no gene match: 11. Germline CDR1 reads MNHEY; CDR2 reads SMNVEV (reference sequence). The DNA for the CDR3 is TGTGCCAGCGGAAGCAATCTAGCGGGGTTCACAGATACGCAGTATTTT. Translated: CASGSNLAGFTDTQYF.

This chain uses TRBV15 with TRBJ2-6; no firm D call. V was clipped by 1 base and J by 1 base, with 5 bases between them. This CDR3 is built from 15 residues. The germline V gene has CDR1 LNHNV and CDR2 YYDKDF (reference sequence). This chain's CDR3 is CATSRGVSGANVLTF. The CDR3 DNA reads as TGTGCCACCAGCAGAGGGGTTTCTGGGGCCAACGTCCTGACTTTC.

V is TRBV7-6 and J is TRBJ2-5, with 16 bases matching TRBD2. The CDR3 loop spans 15 amino acids. Per germline, CDR1 SGHVS and CDR2 FNYEAQ. The junction had 1 base not matched to a gene; V was cut back by 4 bases and J by 5 bases. CDR3 residues: CASSSGLAGGETQYF. The CDR3 DNA sequence: TGTGCCAGCAGCTCGGGACTAGCGGGGGGGGAGACCCAGTACTTC. The whole variable domain, filled in from reference TRBV7-6 and TRBJ2-5, reads GAGVSQSPRYKVTKRGQDVALRCDPISGHVSLYWYRQALGQGPEFLTYFNYEAQQDKSGLPNDRFSAERPEGSISTLTIQRTEQRDSAMYRCASSSGLAGGETQYFGPGTRLLVL.

The chain uses TRBV27 and TRBJ1-1; 7 bases are a match to TRBD1. The J segment lost 3 bases and the V segment lost 3 bases, leaving 4 bases of the junction unmatched. Germline CDR1 MNHEY, CDR2 SMNVEV (reference sequence). CDR3 length equals 14 residues. DNA of the CDR3: TGTGCCAGCAGTTTTTACAGGGGTGACACTGAAGCTTTCTTT. Protein: CASSFYRGDTEAFF.

The chain employs TRBV9 and TRBJ2-5, with 9 bases lining up with TRBD2. Trimming cost V 0 bases and J 5 bases; bases outside gene matches: 5. Looked up from germline, CDR1 is SGDLS and CDR2 is YYNGEE. There are 15 residues in the CDR3. The CDR3 protein is CASSVETAGGETQYF. CDR3 nucleotide sequence: TGTGCCAGCAGCGTAGAGACAGCGGGAGGTGAGACCCAGTACTTC.

V gene TRBV7-9 combines with J gene TRBJ2-1, with D possibly TRBD2 on 6 matching bases. Deletions cut 0 bases from V and 1 base from J, with 19 bases between. The CDR3 extends over 19 amino acids. The germline V gene encodes CDR1 SEHNR and CDR2 FQNEAQ (reference sequence). The CDR3 coding sequence is TGTGCCAGCAGCTTAGCAGGGACTGGGGCCAGGGTATCCTACAATGAGCAGTTCTTC. As protein: CASSLAGTGARVSYNEQFF.

With regard to this clone: Other DNA sequences in this specimen translate into the identical CDR3. This chain uses TRBV29-1 with TRBJ1-2; the D is unclear. Trimming took 3 bases from V and 6 from J, leaving 8 bases between them. CDR1 and CDR2 from the germline V gene are SQVTM and ANQGSEA. This CDR3 region has 11 residues. CDR3 protein: CSVEGRHGYTF. The CDR3 nucleotides read TGCAGCGTTGAGGGCAGACATGGCTACACCTTC.

J is TRBJ1-2 and V is TRBV10-3; unclear D gene. Germline lookup yields CDR1 ENHRY and CDR2 SYGVKD. V was shortened by 8 bases and J by 4 bases, with 8 bases between the two germline ends. The CDR3 runs 11 residues. DNA of the CDR3: TGTGCCATCTTGAAAGGCTATGGCTACACCTTC. Translating it yields CAILKGYGYTF.

The rearrangement uses TRBV27 and TRBJ2-1; 13 bases are shared with TRBD2. CDR1 MNHEY and CDR2 SMNVEV come from the germline V gene (reference sequence). The junction had 12 bases not matched to a gene; V was cut back by 6 bases and J by 7 bases. The CDR3 extends over 17 amino acids. CDR3 in DNA: TGTGCCAGCAGCCCTCGCCGGGGACTAGCGGGAATAAATGAGCAGTTCTTC. Protein: CASSPRRGLAGINEQFF.

V usage is TRBV4-1 and J usage is TRBJ2-7, with 8 bases identical to TRBD2. J gave up 3 bases and V 1 base, and 17 bases lay outside the gene matches. Germline CDR1 MGHRA, CDR2 YSYEKL. The CDR3 sequence is 19 residues long. The CDR3 DNA reads as TGCGCCAGCAGCCAAGTCTCCCCCTCGGGGAGCGGGGGCCTCTACGAGCAGTACTTC. Amino acid sequence: CASSQVSPSGSGGLYEQYF.

The rearrangement uses TRBV27 and TRBJ2-3, with 9 bases that match TRBD1. Germline V lookup: CDR1 MNHEY, CDR2 SMNVEV (reference sequence). This CDR3 region has 15 residues. V shed 5 bases, J shed 0 bases, and the junction held 3 bases outside the gene matches. CDR3 nucleotide sequence: TGTGCCAGCAGTCCGGGACAGGGCAGCACAGATACGCAGTATTTT. Protein: CASSPGQGSTDTQYF.

The genes are TRBV14 and TRBJ2-1, with TRBD2 matching 7 bases. The CDR3 has 15 residues. Germline CDR1 SGHDN, CDR2 FVKESK. Trimming took 1 base from V and 13 from J; bases not matched to a gene: 13. In DNA, the CDR3 is TGTGCCAGCAGCCAAGCCCTCCGGGGGGAGATGGATCAGTTCTTC. Translation gives CASSQALRGEMDQFF. The complete variable domain, with remaining parts taken from reference TRBV14 and TRBJ2-1, reads EAGVTQFPSHSVIEKGQTVTLRCDPISGHDNLYWYRRVMGKEIKFLLHFVKESKQDESGMPNNRFLAERTGGTYSTLKVQPAELEDSGVYFCASSQALRGEMDQFFGPGTRLTVL.

The chain combines TRBV10-2 with TRBJ1-2; maybe TRBD1 (5 bases). V was shortened by 8 bases and J by 6 bases, with 25 bases between the two germline ends. This CDR3 contains 16 residues. Germline CDR1 WSHSY, CDR2 SAAADI. Here the CDR3 reads CASGTLRTGGIDGYTF. In DNA form, the CDR3 reads TGCGCCAGCGGGACCCTCAGGACTGGGGGAATTGATGGCTACACCTTC.

In its sample, this clone was seen once. This rearrangement joins TRBV2 to TRBJ2-7; D gene ambiguous. The V gene's germline CDR1 is SNHLY and CDR2 FYNNEI. The CDR3 contains 14 residues. Trimming removed 3 bases at V and 3 bases at J, with 12 bases between. CDR3 nucleotide sequence: TGTGCCAGCAGTGACGAGAGTACCGGCTACGAGCAGTACTTC. Protein: CASSDESTGYEQYF.

As concerns this clone: The same CDR3 arises from other DNA sequences in this sample as well. The genes are TRBV9 and TRBJ2-3; D assignment may be TRBD1 or TRBD2 (5 bases each). Trimming cost V 0 bases and J 1 base, with 9 bases left between them. Germline V gives CDR1 SGDLS, CDR2 YYNGEE. There are 15 residues in the CDR3. The CDR3 nucleotides are TGTGCCAGCAGCGTAGAGGGGAGAGGCACAGATACGCAGTATTTT. This sequence encodes CASSVEGRGTDTQYF.

The chain links TRBV19 to TRBJ1-5; possible D gene TRBD1, 5 bases. Trimming took 3 bases from V and 9 from J, leaving 9 bases between them. The CDR3 length is 12 residues. CDR1 is LNHDA, CDR2 SQIVND, per germline (reference sequence). CDR3 in DNA: TGTGCCAGTAGTATGCCCGGGGGGCCCCAGCATTTT. It is translated as CASSMPGGPQHF.

The gene calls are TRBV7-9 and TRBJ1-4; D is ambiguous. The length of the CDR3 is 16 residues. Trimming took off 5 bases at V and 8 bases at J, with 21 bases between the two ends. CDR1 and CDR2 (germline): SEHNR, FQNEAQ (reference sequence). The CDR3 DNA reads as TGTGCCAGCAGCCGATTCGGGAGGAGGGATGACGAAAAACTGTTTTTT. Translation: CASSRFGRRDDEKLFF.

The chain joins TRBV29-1 to TRBJ2-1, with D possibly TRBD2 on 5 matching bases. The V gene lost 3 bases and the J gene lost 9 bases, with 18 bases spanning the gap. CDR1 and CDR2 from the germline V gene are SQVTM and ANQGSEA. The CDR3 is 14 amino acids. The CDR3 DNA reads TGCAGCGTTGAGACGCATTCATATGGGAGTGAGCAGTTCTTC. Its protein product is CSVETHSYGSEQFF.

The gene calls are TRBV15 and TRBJ1-5, with 7 nucleotides matching TRBD1. Germline V CDR1 and CDR2: LNHNV, YYDKDF (reference sequence). V dropped 0 bases and J dropped 3; count of bases not matched to a gene: 5. The CDR3 covers 16 residues. CDR3 sequence reads: CATSRDLQGYNQPQHF. Written as DNA, the CDR3 is TGTGCCACCAGCAGAGATCTACAGGGGTACAATCAGCCCCAGCATTTT.

The V gene is TRBV5-5, the J gene TRBJ2-7, with D perhaps matching TRBD2 (6 bases). Germline V gene sequence: CDR1 SGHKS, CDR2 YYEKEE (reference sequence). The CDR3 runs 15 residues. Trimming left V 4 bases short and J 1 base short, with 15 bases between. Here the CDR3 DNA reads TGTGCCAGCAGCCCAATTGAGCGGGTGTCCTACGAGCAGTACTTC. It yields the protein CASSPIERVSYEQYF.

CDR3 coding DNA: TGTGCCAGCAGCCGCTCGACTAGCGGGAGAAATGGGGATGAGCAGTTCTTC. Protein product: CASSRSTSGRNGDEQFF. The rearrangement joins TRBV9 to TRBJ2-1; 12 bases fit TRBD2. From germline, CDR1 is SGDLS and CDR2 YYNGEE. The CDR3 sequence is 17 residues long. The V gene end was trimmed by 4 bases and the J gene end by 8 bases; junction bases not matched to a gene: 13. Variable domain in full (rest from reference TRBV9 and TRBJ2-1): DSGVTQTPKHLITATGQRVTLRCSPRSGDLSVYWYQQSLDQGLQFLIQYYNGEERAKGNILERFSAQQFPDLHSELNLSSLELGDSALYFCASSRSTSGRNGDEQFFGPGTRLTVL.

V usage is TRBV11-2 and J usage is TRBJ1-4; D call uncertain. With 5 bases removed from V and 8 bases from J, the gap between germline ends came to 18 bases. CDR1 and CDR2 from the germline V gene are SGHAT and FQNNGV. This CDR3 is built from 15 residues. CDR3 sequence: CASSTRGYTGEKLFF. CDR3 DNA: TGTGCCAGCAGCACCCGAGGGTATACGGGAGAAAAACTGTTTTTT.

The V call is TRBV11-2, the J call TRBJ2-2, with D perhaps TRBD1 (6 bases). The germline gives CDR1 SGHAT, CDR2 FQNNGV. The CDR3 spans 14 residues. The ends were cut back, 1 base at V and 7 bases at J, with 10 bases in the middle. Written as DNA, the CDR3 is TGTGCCAGCAGCTTAGCAGCAGGGGTCGGGGAGCTGTTTTTT. This translates into CASSLAAGVGELFF.

The chain employs TRBV5-1 and TRBJ2-7; 7 bases agree with TRBD2. After removal of 5 bases from V and 5 bases from J, the junction contained 10 bases not matched to a gene. This CDR3 is 14 amino acids long. The V gene's germline CDR1 is SGHRS and CDR2 YFSETQ. The CDR3 here is CASRSGLSYHEQYF. DNA for the CDR3: TGCGCCAGCAGGTCGGGACTATCGTACCACGAGCAGTACTTC.

The V call is TRBV2, the J call TRBJ2-1; D is perhaps TRBD2 (6 bases). The CDR3 contains 15 residues. Germline CDR1 SNHLY, CDR2 FYNNEI. Trimming took 6 bases from V and 0 from J, leaving 12 bases between them. CDR3 nucleotide sequence: TGTGCCAGCAGACCGGGACTCATCTCCTACAATGAGCAGTTCTTC. Residues: CASRPGLISYNEQFF. Full variable domain (missing parts from reference TRBV2 and TRBJ2-1): EPEVTQTPSHQVTQMGQEVILRCVPISNHLYFYWYRQILGQKVEFLVSFYNNEISEKSEIFDDQFSVERPDGSNFTLKIRSTKLEDSAMYFCASRPGLISYNEQFFGPGTRLTVL.

The rearrangement joins TRBV11-2 to TRBJ2-1; 11 nucleotides agree with TRBD2. From germline, CDR1 is SGHAT and CDR2 FQNNGV. This CDR3 comprises 15 residues. V was pared by 6 bases and J by 8 bases, with 9 bases of the junction left unmatched. CDR3 DNA: TGTGCCAGCAGATTACTAGCGGGAGACCTCTATGAGCAGTTCTTC. This sequence encodes CASRLLAGDLYEQFF.

J is TRBJ1-1 and V is TRBV9, with D hard to call. Trimming removed 7 bases from V and 4 bases from J, with 20 bases in between. The CDR3 totals 15 residues. In germline, CDR1 is SGDLS, CDR2 YYNGEE. The CDR3 DNA reads as TGTGCCAGCTCAACCACAGTAGGGTTGGGCACTGAAGCTTTCTTT. Translating it yields CASSTTVGLGTEAFF.

V usage is TRBV5-5 and J usage is TRBJ2-1, with a tentative D call TRBD2 (5 bases). The germline gives CDR1 SGHKS, CDR2 YYEKEE (reference sequence). The CDR3 spans 13 residues. V was clipped by 3 bases and J by 9 bases, with 13 bases between them. The CDR3 is CASSSEVGIEQFF. In nucleotides, the CDR3 is TGTGCCAGCAGCTCGGAGGTCGGGATTGAGCAGTTCTTC.

The V call is TRBV28, the J call TRBJ1-1, with D possibly TRBD1 on 5 matching bases. This CDR3 has 12 amino acids. Trimming stripped 6 bases from V and 5 bases from J, with 10 bases between. Germline V gene data show CDR1 as MDHEN and CDR2 as SYDVKM. The CDR3 is CASSPSGTEAFF. CDR3 nucleotide sequence: TGTGCCAGCAGCCCTTCAGGGACTGAAGCTTTCTTT.